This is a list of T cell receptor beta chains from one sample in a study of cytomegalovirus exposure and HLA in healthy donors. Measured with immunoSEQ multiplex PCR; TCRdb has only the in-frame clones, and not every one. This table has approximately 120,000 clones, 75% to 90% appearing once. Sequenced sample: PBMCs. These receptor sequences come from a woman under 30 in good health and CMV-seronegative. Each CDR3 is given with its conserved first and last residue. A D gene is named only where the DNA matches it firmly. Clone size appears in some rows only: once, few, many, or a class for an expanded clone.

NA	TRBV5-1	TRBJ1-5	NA	CASSLGPQGNNQPQHF	TGCGCCAGCAGCTTGGGTCCCCAGGGGAACAATCAGCCCCAGCATTTT
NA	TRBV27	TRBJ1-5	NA	CASSTPSGQPQHF	TGTGCCAGCAGTACCCCTTCGGGACAGCCCCAGCATTTT
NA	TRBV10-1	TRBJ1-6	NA	CASSAGKNSPLHF	TGCGCCAGCAGTGCGGGGAAGAATTCACCCCTCCACTTT
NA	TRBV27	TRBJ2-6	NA	CASSTLTGTVSGANVLTF	TGTGCCAGCAGTACCCTGACAGGTACTGTCTCTGGGGCCAACGTCCTGACTTTC
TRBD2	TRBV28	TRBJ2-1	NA	CASSSGGEQFF	TGTGCCAGCAGTAGCGGGGGTGAGCAGTTCTTC
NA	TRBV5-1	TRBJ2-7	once	CASSLVSAYEQYF	TGCGCCAGCAGCTTGGTGTCAGCCTACGAGCAGTACTTC
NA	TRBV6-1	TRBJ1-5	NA	CASRETPGGNQPQHF	TGTGCCAGCAGGGAAACACCGGGGGGCAATCAGCCCCAGCATTTT
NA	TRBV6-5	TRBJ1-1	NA	CASKIRRGNTEAFF	TGTGCCAGCAAAATCAGGCGGGGGAACACTGAAGCTTTCTTT
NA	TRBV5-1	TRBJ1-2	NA	CASSPATGKGYGYTF	TGCGCCAGCAGCCCGGCGACCGGGAAAGGATATGGCTACACCTTC
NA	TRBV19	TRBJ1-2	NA	CASSPRTLGYTF	TGTGCCAGTAGTCCCCGGACTCTAGGCTACACCTTC
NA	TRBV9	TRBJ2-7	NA	CASSPRQSYEQYF	TGTGCCAGCAGCCCACGACAGTCCTACGAGCAGTACTTC
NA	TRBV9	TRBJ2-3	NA	CASSVSGYYTDTQYF	TGTGCCAGCAGCGTTAGCGGATACTACACAGATACGCAGTATTTT
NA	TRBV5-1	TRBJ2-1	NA	CASLREVGSYNEQFF	TGCGCCAGCTTAAGAGAGGTCGGCTCCTACAATGAGCAGTTCTTC
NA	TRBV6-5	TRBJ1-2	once	CASSYRGANYGYTF	TGTGCCAGCAGTTACCGGGGGGCTAACTATGGCTACACCTTC
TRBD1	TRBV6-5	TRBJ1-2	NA	CASSYGQENLVYGYTF	TGTGCCAGCAGTTACGGACAGGAGAACCTCGTGTATGGCTACACCTTC
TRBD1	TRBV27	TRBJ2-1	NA	CASSLSAGGGYNEQFF	TGTGCCAGCAGTTTATCAGCAGGGGGCGGGTACAATGAGCAGTTCTTC
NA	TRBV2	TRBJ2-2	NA	CASSLIDSTGELFF	TGTGCCAGCAGTCTAATTGACAGCACCGGGGAGCTGTTTTTT
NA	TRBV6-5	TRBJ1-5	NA	CASSYRGSQPQHF	TGTGCCAGCAGTTACCGGGGGAGTCAGCCCCAGCATTTT
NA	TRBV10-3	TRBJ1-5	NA	CANLQGGLNSNQPQHF	TGTGCCAACCTTCAAGGCGGACTAAATAGCAATCAGCCCCAGCATTTT
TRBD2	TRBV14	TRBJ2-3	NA	CASSLVAGSDTQYF	TGTGCCAGCAGCCTGGTAGCGGGGTCAGATACGCAGTATTTT
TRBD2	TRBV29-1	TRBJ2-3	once	CSAATSGRTDTQYF	TGCAGCGCTGCGACTAGCGGGAGAACAGATACGCAGTATTTT
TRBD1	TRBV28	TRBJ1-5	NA	CASTIYRGVSNQPQHF	TGTGCCAGCACAATCTACAGGGGCGTTAGCAATCAGCCCCAGCATTTT
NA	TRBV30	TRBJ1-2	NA	CAWTGNYGYTF	TGTGCCTGGACAGGGAACTATGGCTACACCTTC
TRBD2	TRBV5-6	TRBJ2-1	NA	CASSLESGRTYNEQFF	TGTGCCAGCAGCTTGGAAAGCGGGAGGACCTACAATGAGCAGTTCTTC
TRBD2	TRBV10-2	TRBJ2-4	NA	CASGTSGRSAKNIQYF	TGCGCCAGCGGGACTAGCGGGAGGTCTGCCAAAAACATTCAGTACTTC
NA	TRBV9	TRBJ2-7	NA	CASSASSAGGYEQYF	TGTGCCAGCAGCGCAAGTAGTGCGGGCGGGTACGAGCAGTACTTC
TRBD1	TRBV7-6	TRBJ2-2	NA	CASSLREDRRSPGELFF	TGTGCCAGCAGCTTACGCGAGGACAGGAGGTCCCCCGGGGAGCTGTTTTTT
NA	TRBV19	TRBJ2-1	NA	CASSISLMNEQFF	TGTGCCAGTAGTATAAGTCTAATGAATGAGCAGTTCTTC
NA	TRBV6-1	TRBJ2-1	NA	CASKVGAMVLGEQFF	TGTGCCAGCAAGGTAGGGGCTATGGTTCTCGGTGAGCAGTTCTTC
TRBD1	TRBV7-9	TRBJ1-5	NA	CASSRDGTDSNQPQHF	TGTGCCAGCAGCCGGGACGGGACAGATAGCAATCAGCCCCAGCATTTT
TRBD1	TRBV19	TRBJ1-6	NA	CASSRTGVESPLHF	TGTGCCAGTAGTCGAACAGGGGTAGAGTCACCCCTCCACTTT
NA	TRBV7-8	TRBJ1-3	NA	CASSFSGGSGNTIYF	TGTGCCAGCAGCTTCAGCGGGGGCTCTGGAAACACCATATATTTT
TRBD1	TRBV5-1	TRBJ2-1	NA	CASSSDRGAYNEQFF	TGCGCCAGCAGCTCGGACAGGGGCGCGTACAATGAGCAGTTCTTC
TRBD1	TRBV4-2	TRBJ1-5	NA	CASSHGQGRQPQHF	TGTGCCAGCAGCCACGGACAGGGCAGGCAGCCCCAGCATTTT
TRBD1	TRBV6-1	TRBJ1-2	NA	CASSEGFRGLGYTF	TGTGCCAGCAGTGAAGGTTTCAGGGGGCTCGGCTACACCTTC
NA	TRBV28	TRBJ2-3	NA	CASSSRHTQTNTQYF	TGTGCCAGCAGTTCCCGGCACACGCAGACAAATACGCAGTATTTT
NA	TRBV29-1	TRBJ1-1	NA	CSVDEGVTEAFF	TGCAGCGTTGATGAGGGGGTCACTGAAGCTTTCTTT
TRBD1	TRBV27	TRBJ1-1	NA	CASSRTGVSEAFF	TGTGCCAGCAGCCGCACAGGGGTCTCTGAAGCTTTCTTT
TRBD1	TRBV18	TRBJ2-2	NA	CASSPAGQGPFGTGELFF	TGTGCCAGCTCACCTGCAGGACAGGGTCCCTTTGGCACCGGGGAGCTGTTTTTT
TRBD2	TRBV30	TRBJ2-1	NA	CAWSSGGTLSYNEQFF	TGTGCCTGGTCTAGCGGGGGTACCCTCTCCTACAATGAGCAGTTCTTC
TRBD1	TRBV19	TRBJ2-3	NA	CASSQGADTQYF	TGTGCCAGTAGCCAGGGGGCAGATACGCAGTATTTT
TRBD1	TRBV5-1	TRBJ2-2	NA	CASSPGQGGLSGELFF	TGCGCCAGCAGCCCTGGACAGGGAGGATTAAGCGGGGAGCTGTTTTTT
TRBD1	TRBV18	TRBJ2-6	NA	CASSPPTGGAGANVLTF	TGTGCCAGCTCACCGCCGACAGGGGGGGCAGGGGCCAACGTCCTGACTTTC
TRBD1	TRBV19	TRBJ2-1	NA	CASSRPGTGGYEQFF	TGTGCCAGTAGTAGACCCGGGACAGGGGGATATGAGCAGTTCTTC